The sequence of this T cell receptor (beta chain) was determined in a study of metastatic and nonmetastatic thyroid tumors. Findings and caveats of the study: Relative to benign nodules, malignant thyroid tumors were reportedly characterized by significantly elevated TCR beta diversity in blood and tumor.

Concerning this clone itself: Its cognate antigen is unknown.

TCRdb reanalyzed the PCR reads with MiXCR. This table has about 8,000 clones, less than 35% appearing once. There were no patients who had received any treatment before thyroid surgery. Germline V CDR1 and CDR2: DFQATT, SNEGSKA (reference sequence). The CDR3 has 17 residues. After removal of 3 bases from V and 12 bases from J, the junction contained 17 bases not matched to a gene. J is TRBJ2-7 and V is TRBV20-1, with TRBD2 matching 16 bases. This clonotype was sampled from a male donor with papillary thyroid cancer or a benign thyroid nodule (not recorded which). Some clones in this sample may be carry-over from other donors' samples. Material: tumor tissue. Here the CDR3 reads CSASSADGSGTSGRGYF. Written as DNA, the CDR3 is TGCAGTGCTAGTAGTGCGGATGGTTCCGGGACTAGCGGGAGGGGGTACTTC.